Below are 25 T cell receptor beta chains sequenced from a single sample in a study of cytomegalovirus exposure and HLA in healthy donors. The PCR contained 60 Vbeta and 13 Jbeta primers. Sequenced by immunoSEQ multiplex PCR; TCRdb stores in-frame clones only, minus some. The data contain under 250,000 clones, 80% to 85% of them seen just once; the ten biggest clones take up 0.71%. The sequenced sample was PBMCs. The receptor set was obtained from a boy under 10 years old in good health and CMV-seronegative.

The chain carries TRBV19 and TRBJ2-7; TRBD2 matches 10 bases. CDR1 is LNHDA and CDR2 is SQIVND in the germline V gene (reference sequence). There are 15 residues in the CDR3. Unmatched junction bases numbered 7, after V lost 5 bases and J lost 3 bases. In nucleotides, the CDR3 is TGTGCCAGTAGTGAAAGCGGGAGGGCCGTCTACGAGCAGTACTTC. Protein sequence: CASSESGRAVYEQYF. Looking up the rest from reference TRBV19 and TRBJ2-7 gives the full variable domain: DGGITQSPKYLFRKEGQNVTLSCEQNLNHDAMYWYRQDPGQGLRLIYYSQIVNDFQKGDIAEGYSVSREKKESFPLTVTSAQKNPTAFYLCASSESGRAVYEQYFGPGTRLTVT.

This chain joins TRBV7-9 and TRBJ2-1, with D possibly TRBD2 on 5 matching bases. Deletions cut 6 bases from V and 5 bases from J, with 17 bases between. The CDR3 contains 15 residues. Germline loops: CDR1 SEHNR, CDR2 FQNEAQ (reference sequence). The CDR3 DNA follows: TGTGCCAGCAGGAGGGTGGCTCACCCCAACAATGAGCAGTTCTTC. This translates into CASRRVAHPNNEQFF.

CDR3 protein: CASSQESSGGRNNEQFF. The CDR3 region has the DNA TGCGCCAGCAGCCAAGAGTCCAGCGGGGGGCGAAACAATGAGCAGTTCTTC. The genes are TRBV4-1 and TRBJ2-1, with TRBD2 identical over 9 bases. The V and J ends lost 0 bases and 5 bases, in that order; junction bases with no gene match: 8. Germline V gene lookup returns CDR1 MGHRA and CDR2 YSYEKL. This CDR3 has 17 residues.

The chain has TRBV29-1 and TRBJ1-1, with 8 nucleotides matching TRBD1. This CDR3 is 12 amino acids long. The germline CDR1 and CDR2 sequences are SQVTM and ANQGSEA. The trim removed 6 bases at V and 5 bases at J, leaving 5 bases unmatched. CDR3 nucleotides: TGCAGCGTCCACAGGGGGGCAACTGAAGCTTTCTTT. It yields the protein CSVHRGATEAFF.

The chain combines TRBV30 with TRBJ1-2, with 7 positions matching TRBD1. Germline V gene lookup returns CDR1 GTSNPN and CDR2 SVGIG (reference sequence). Trimming removed 3 bases from V and 8 bases from J; junction bases left unmatched: 9. The CDR3 sequence is 13 residues long. CDR3 DNA: TGTGCCTGGAGCCTAGGGGGCGCGGCCGGCTACACCTTC. Translation: CAWSLGGAAGYTF.

V usage is TRBV7-6 and J usage is TRBJ2-7, with 8 bases fitting TRBD1. V trimming: 5 bases; J trimming: 3 bases; junction bases outside the gene matches: 6. The CDR3 is 14 amino acids. Germline loops: CDR1 SGHVS, CDR2 FNYEAQ. CDR3 residues: CASSEGQAHYEQYF. In DNA, the CDR3 is TGTGCCAGCAGCGAGGGACAGGCCCACTACGAGCAGTACTTC.

V is TRBV6-1 and J is TRBJ2-7, with D maybe TRBD2 (6 bases). CDR3 length equals 15 residues. The V end was cut by 1 base, the J end by 3 bases, with 13 bases between. Germline CDR1 MNHNS, CDR2 SASEGT. CDR3 sequence reads: CASSEGDSGYYEQYF. CDR3 DNA: TGTGCCAGCAGTGAAGGGGATAGCGGTTACTACGAGCAGTACTTC.

The rearrangement uses TRBV27 and TRBJ2-7; 7 bases line up with TRBD1. The CDR3 totals 14 residues. Germline CDR1 reads MNHEY; CDR2 reads SMNVEV (reference sequence). V shed 2 bases, J shed 2 bases, and the junction held 3 bases outside the gene matches. The CDR3 sequence is CASSLAGTAYEQYF. In DNA form, the CDR3 reads TGTGCCAGCAGTTTAGCCGGGACAGCCTACGAGCAGTACTTC.

The chain uses TRBV5-1 and TRBJ2-1, with a tentative D call TRBD1 (6 bases). V lost 7 bases and J lost 10, with 21 bases in between. The CDR3 is made up of 14 amino acids. The germline gives CDR1 SGHRS, CDR2 YFSETQ. This chain's CDR3 is CASWLPGRTEEQFF. Here the CDR3 DNA reads TGCGCCAGCTGGCTCCCGGGACGGACAGAGGAGCAGTTCTTC.

The chain joins TRBV2 to TRBJ2-5; 8 bases align to TRBD2. The tail of the sequence fits TRBJ2-7 better, so the J call may be wrong. The length of the CDR3 is 15 residues. Germline V CDR1 and CDR2: SNHLY, FYNNEI. CDR3 bases: TGTGCCAGCAGTGTGGCGGGAGGAGGTTCCTACGAGCAGTACTTC. It yields the protein CASSVAGGGSYEQYF.

The rearrangement joins TRBV5-1 to TRBJ2-1; 8 bases are a match to TRBD2. The CDR3 runs to 17 residues. V lost 1 base and J lost 10; bases outside the gene matches: 16. CDR1 and CDR2 (germline): SGHRS, YFSETQ. The CDR3 reads CASSLRSGRSPIREQFF. The CDR3 nucleotides are TGCGCCAGCAGCTTGAGGAGCGGGAGATCACCCATTAGGGAGCAGTTCTTC.

V usage is TRBV27 and J usage is TRBJ2-1, with D unresolved. The CDR3 extends over 13 amino acids. Germline values: CDR1 MNHEY, CDR2 SMNVEV (reference sequence). V lost 3 bases to trimming and J lost 0 bases, with 3 bases between them. CDR3 in amino acids: CASSFRSYNEQFF. Here the CDR3 DNA reads TGTGCCAGCAGTTTCCGCTCCTACAATGAGCAGTTCTTC.

The V and J genes are TRBV30 and TRBJ2-3; 9 bases line up with TRBD1. With V trimmed by 8 bases and J by 2 bases, 5 bases remained unmatched. There are 13 residues in the CDR3. Germline V gene lookup returns CDR1 GTSNPN and CDR2 SVGIG (reference sequence). The CDR3 spells CAATGGFTDTQYF. The CDR3 DNA follows: TGTGCCGCGACAGGGGGATTCACAGATACGCAGTATTTT.

As concerns this clone: An end of the junction does not agree with germline; a read error may underlie this. The V call is TRBV7-7, the J call TRBJ2-1; TRBD2 aligns across 8 bases. CDR1 SSHAT and CDR2 FNYEAQ come from the germline V gene (reference sequence). The CDR3 consists of 16 residues. The CDR3: CASSLTSGLGHNEQFF. In DNA, the CDR3 is TGTGCTAGCAGCTTAACCTCGGGACTAGGACACAATGAGCAGTTCTTC.

This chain connects TRBV28 to TRBJ1-5; 9 nucleotides line up with TRBD1. CDR3 length: 17 amino acids. With 6 bases clipped from V and 0 bases from J, the junction kept 9 bases outside the gene matches. Germline V gene data show CDR1 as MDHEN and CDR2 as SYDVKM. The CDR3 region is CASSYGTGKISNQPQHF. The CDR3 nucleotides are TGTGCCAGCAGCTACGGGACAGGGAAGATTAGCAATCAGCCCCAGCATTTT.

J is TRBJ1-3 and V is TRBV19; D ambiguous. CDR3 size: 16 residues. Germline V lookup: CDR1 LNHDA, CDR2 SQIVND (reference sequence). V lost 2 bases to trimming and J lost 0 bases, with 11 bases between them. The CDR3 DNA reads TGTGCCAGTAGTATATCGATGGCCAGCTCTGGAAACACCATATATTTT. Residues: CASSISMASSGNTIYF.

The V gene is TRBV30, the J gene TRBJ2-1; perhaps TRBD1 as D (7 bases). This CDR3 is built from 14 residues. The germline V gene has CDR1 GTSNPN and CDR2 SVGIG (reference sequence). V dropped 4 bases and J dropped 6 bases, with 16 bases sitting between them. CDR3 DNA sequence: TGTGCCTGGACTGACAGGGAGGAGCTCAATGAGCAGTTCTTC. Protein product: CAWTDREELNEQFF.

This clone was observed a single time. The chain recombines TRBV9 with TRBJ1-1; maybe TRBD1 (6 bases). The CDR3 runs 14 residues. The germline V and J ends were trimmed by 6 bases and 5 bases, with 17 bases remaining between them. Germline CDR1 reads SGDLS; CDR2 reads YYNGEE. CDR3 bases: TGTGCCAGCACCTCCTTGGGGGGGCGGACTGAAGCTTTCTTT. This encodes CASTSLGGRTEAFF.

This chain uses TRBV9 with TRBJ2-7; D perhaps matches TRBD1 (6 bases). Germline CDR1 is SGDLS and CDR2 is YYNGEE. Trimming pared 3 bases from V and 6 bases from J, leaving 16 bases between. CDR3 length equals 14 residues. CDR3 amino acids: CASSAADTGTEQYF. CDR3 nucleotides: TGTGCCAGCAGCGCGGCCGATACAGGGACCGAGCAGTACTTC.

This clone appeared a single time. The chain employs TRBV14 and TRBJ1-2; no clear D gene. Germline V gives CDR1 SGHDN, CDR2 FVKESK. Trimming stripped 2 bases from V and 8 bases from J, with 9 bases between. This CDR3 comprises 12 residues. CDR3 nucleotide sequence: TGTGCCAGCAGCCAACTTAGCGTGGGCTACACCTTC. Translated: CASSQLSVGYTF.

The chain is built from TRBV6-6 and TRBJ2-7; 10 nucleotides match TRBD1. The germline V gene has CDR1 MNHNY and CDR2 SVGAGI (reference sequence). V gave up 6 bases and J gave up 3 bases; unmatched junction bases: 5. This CDR3 has 14 amino acids. DNA of the CDR3: TGTGCCAGCAGGTCGGGACAGGGGAACTACGAGCAGTACTTC. This gives the protein CASRSGQGNYEQYF.

The chain employs TRBV25-1 and TRBJ1-1; no reliable D call. V lost 5 bases to trimming and J lost 2 bases, with 6 bases between them. This CDR3 contains 12 residues. CDR1 MGHDK and CDR2 SYGVNS come from the germline V gene. The CDR3 DNA reads TGTGCCAGCAGTCCAGGAAACACTGAAGCTTTCTTT. Its translation: CASSPGNTEAFF.

The chain recombines TRBV19 with TRBJ1-3; 8 nucleotides line up with TRBD1. This CDR3 contains 15 residues. Germline V lookup: CDR1 LNHDA, CDR2 SQIVND (reference sequence). The CDR3 DNA reads as TGTCGGCATTACGGCAGGGGGCCTCCTGGAAACACCATATATTTT. It codes for CRHYGRGPPGNTIYF. The entire variable domain, with the rest obtained from reference TRBV19 and TRBJ1-3, is as follows: DGGITQSPKYLFRKEGQNVTLSCEQNLNHDAMYWYRQDPGQGLRLIYYSQIVNDFQKGDIAEGYSVSREKKESFPLTVTSAQKNPTAFYLCRHYGRGPPGNTIYFGEGSWLTVV.

Note on this clone: The germline gene is not matched at one end of the junction; a read error may be the cause. V and J are TRBV6-5 and TRBJ2-7; TRBD1 agrees at 8 bases. CDR1 MNHEY and CDR2 SVGAGI come from the germline V gene. The CDR3 runs 15 residues. The CDR3: CASSWGQARSHEQYF. DNA of the CDR3: TGTGCCAGCAGTTGGGGACAGGCTCGCTCCCACGAGCAGTACTTC.

The rearrangement joins TRBV9 to TRBJ2-5; 11 bases are a match to TRBD2. Germline-derived CDR1 and CDR2 are SGDLS and YYNGEE. The CDR3 is 16 residues long. Trimming took 4 bases from V and 2 from J; bases not matched to a gene: 7. The CDR3 region has the DNA TGTGCCAGCAGCTTACCACTAGCGGGGGAGCAAGAGACCCAGTACTTC. This codes for CASSLPLAGEQETQYF.